Sequencing of this TCR beta chain was carried out in a study of long-term antiretroviral therapy in people with HIV. The CDR3 is 12 amino acids. Trimming took 4 bases from V and 11 from J; bases not matched to a gene: 7. The germline CDR1 and CDR2 sequences are MDHEN and SYDVKM. Run at survey level, the immunoSEQ assay was version v3.0. Samples were sequenced targeting about 40,000-50,000 T-cell genomes each. Profiling relied on immunoSEQ multiplex PCR, and the TCRdb table lists in-frame clones only, not all of them. The repertoire holds around 26,000 clones, with roughly 76% as singletons. Of note for this clone: Its matching antigen is unknown.

Whole-study results and caveats: Repertoire dominance by clones expanded before ART was seen at all time points.

This receptor was identified in a woman in her 40s with HIV. The sample in question was unsorted PBMCs, obtained 1.1 years before starting antiretroviral therapy. The chain joins TRBV28 to TRBJ2-7; 8 nucleotides align to TRBD1. The CDR3 DNA is TGTGCCAGCAGTTCCCCTACAGGGGGGAAGTACTTC. Translation gives CASSSPTGGKYF.